The T cell receptor beta chain described here comes from a study of somatic mutations in T cells in chronic GVHD (dated by TCRdb to 2019 to 2021). Isolated genomic DNA was used for TCRbeta deep sequencing. The immunoSEQ assay, provided as a commercial service, was used for both TCRbeta CDR3 sequencing and the initial data processing. Regarding the original processing steps: Reads were demultiplexed, adapter and primer sequences removed, similar clones merged by frequency-ratio clustering, and V, D, J genes annotated with IMGT. The clones in this table, taken by TCRdb from immuneACCESS, are in-frame only. Not every clone is retained; where verified, under half of the shortfall comes from an unresolved V gene, and the cause of the rest is unknown. That table furnishes V, J and clone size, whereas the DNA furnished D and trimming. For this sample there are around 13,000 clones; around 80% appear just once. The leading ten clones occupy roughly 30% of the sample.

As for this clone: No cognate antigen has been identified for it. No per-base quality is available; no much larger clone lies one base away.

For sorting, cells were stained with anti-CD3, anti-CD4, anti-CD8 and a Vbeta20 antibody from the IOTest Beta Mark kit and sorted on a FACSAria III to a purity above 97%. Peripheral blood was collected in sodium heparin tubes and mononuclear cells were isolated by Ficoll-Paque PLUS density gradient centrifugation. Before TCRbeta deep sequencing, the CD4+ Vbeta20+, CD4+ Vbeta20-, and CD8+ T cell fractions were FACS-sorted. The germline V gene sets CDR1 to SGHDT and CDR2 to YYEEEE. V drops 3 bases and J drops 3 bases, leaving 19 bases in between. The CDR3 spans 18 residues, from the cysteine through the phenylalanine. CDR3 DNA only is kept here, 54 bases in frame from base 1.

The chain couples TRBV5-6 to TRBJ2-6, and the D gene may be TRBD1, 6 bases matching. Sequencing input: Vbeta20-negative CD4+ T cells from blood. The sample's cell subset or site label is to be understood as: CD4+ T cells sorted as TCR Vbeta20 negative by flow cytometry. This clonotype was obtained from a male patient aged 50 to 59 with chronic graft-versus-host disease. Following a transplant, a fraction of the T cells may be traceable to the graft donor. The CDR3 protein: CASSSGIGDNVGANVLTF. The nucleotide sequence reads TGTGCCAGCAGCTCGGGGATCGGGGACAACGTTGGGGCCAACGTCCTGACTTTC.